The 25 T cell receptor beta chains listed next were all sequenced from one sample in a study of blood T cell repertoires in COVID-19 (dated by TCRdb to about 2020). The method behind the library was the immunoSEQ multiplex PCR assay. This immuneACCESS table, as held by TCRdb, lists in-frame sequences with V and J called but not all clones. Of the missing ones, under half trace to an unresolved V gene in checked studies; the others have no known cause. The sample includes 95,000 to 120,000 clones, with roughly 90% observed a single time. Together, the top ten hold 8% to 8.5% of the sample. Input material: peripheral blood. The receptors derive from a woman between 70 and 85 years old who had recovered from COVID-19.

The rearrangement links TRBV5-4 to TRBJ2-7; 7 bases map to TRBD2. V shed 0 bases, J shed 6 bases, and the junction held 6 bases outside the gene matches. The germline gives CDR1 SGHNT, CDR2 YYREEE (reference sequence). The CDR3 has 14 amino acids. This CDR3 reads CASSLGAGVGEQYF. CDR3 in DNA: TGTGCCAGCAGCTTGGGGGCGGGAGTAGGCGAGCAGTACTTC. The complete variable domain, with remaining parts taken from reference TRBV5-4 and TRBJ2-7, reads ETGVTQSPTHLIKTRGQQVTLRCSSQSGHNTVSWYQQALGQGPQFIFQYYREEENGRGNFPPRFSGLQFPNYSSELNVNALELDDSALYLCASSLGAGVGEQYFGPGTRLTVT.

This chain connects TRBV28 to TRBJ2-7, with TRBD2 matching 8 bases. V lost 0 bases to trimming and J lost 1 base; unmatched junction nucleotides: 17. In germline, CDR1 is MDHEN, CDR2 SYDVKM. CDR3 length: 20 amino acids. CDR3 residues: CASSLWGIGLAGKSSYEQYF. CDR3 DNA sequence: TGTGCCAGCAGTTTATGGGGGATAGGACTAGCCGGAAAAAGTTCCTACGAGCAGTACTTC.

V gene TRBV11-2 combines with J gene TRBJ2-1; the match to TRBD2 covers 8 bases. Per the germline V gene, CDR1 is SGHAT and CDR2 is FQNNGV. The CDR3 extends over 15 amino acids. V dropped 5 bases and J dropped 6; count of bases not matched to a gene: 9. The CDR3 nucleotides are TGTGCCAGCAGCCGGACTAGCAGCAGCCCCAATGAGCAGTTCTTC. The encoded protein is CASSRTSSSPNEQFF.

The chain uses TRBV29-1 and TRBJ2-7; D not certain. V lost 4 bases, J lost 1 base, and 5 bases lay in between. The germline CDR1 and CDR2 sequences are SQVTM and ANQGSEA. The length of the CDR3 is 11 residues. This CDR3 reads CSVVSSYEQYF. The CDR3 nucleotides read TGCAGCGTTGTATCTTCCTACGAGCAGTACTTC.

The genes are TRBV10-3 and TRBJ1-1, with 8 bases matching TRBD1. V trimming: 3 bases; J trimming: 2 bases; junction bases outside the gene matches: 8. This CDR3 region has 16 residues. CDR1 is ENHRY and CDR2 is SYGVKD in the germline V gene. The CDR3 DNA reads as TGTGCCATCAGTGAACGGGCAGGGGGCCTCAACACTGAAGCTTTCTTT. Amino acids: CAISERAGGLNTEAFF.

J is TRBJ2-1 and V is TRBV19, with D possibly TRBD2 on 6 matching bases. Trimming removed 7 bases from V and 2 bases from J, with 12 bases in between. Germline V lookup: CDR1 LNHDA, CDR2 SQIVND (reference sequence). The CDR3 runs 14 residues. The CDR3: CASTPTRTYNEQFF. CDR3 DNA sequence: TGTGCCAGTACCCCGACTAGGACCTACAATGAGCAGTTCTTC.

The CDR3 is CASSQADITNEKLFF. The CDR3 nucleotides read TGCGCCAGCAGTCAAGCCGACATAACTAATGAAAAACTGTTTTTT. The chain couples TRBV5-1 to TRBJ1-4; D gene unclear. Trimming removed 5 bases from V and 1 base from J, with 12 bases in between. The germline CDR1 and CDR2 sequences are SGHRS and YFSETQ. The CDR3 runs 15 residues.

The chain employs TRBV19 and TRBJ2-6, with 10 bases fitting TRBD1. CDR3 size: 18 residues. V was pared by 6 bases and J by 4 bases, with 12 bases of the junction left unmatched. Germline lookup yields CDR1 LNHDA and CDR2 SQIVND (reference sequence). The CDR3 protein is CASSRWTGGGMGANVLTF. Here the CDR3 DNA reads TGTGCCAGTAGCCGCTGGACAGGGGGAGGTATGGGGGCCAACGTCCTGACTTTC.

V usage is TRBV7-9 and J usage is TRBJ1-1, with TRBD1 identical over 10 bases. This CDR3 has 14 amino acids. With 5 bases clipped from V and 5 bases from J, the junction kept 5 bases outside the gene matches. CDR1 is SEHNR and CDR2 is FQNEAQ in the germline V gene (reference sequence). CDR3 amino acids: CASSPGQGWTEAFF. The CDR3 DNA reads TGTGCCAGCAGCCCGGGACAGGGGTGGACTGAAGCTTTCTTT.

V gene TRBV28 combines with J gene TRBJ1-5; TRBD1 matches 12 bases. V dropped 7 bases and J dropped 4; count of bases not matched to a gene: 11. Germline V gene sequence: CDR1 MDHEN, CDR2 SYDVKM. The CDR3 length is 17 residues. The CDR3 here is CASIPGQGAIANQPQHF. CDR3 bases: TGTGCCAGCATCCCGGGACAGGGGGCGATTGCAAATCAGCCCCAGCATTTT.

The rearrangement joins TRBV5-6 to TRBJ1-5, with 7 positions matching TRBD1. The CDR3 sequence is 13 residues long. The V and J ends lost 4 bases and 5 bases, in that order; junction bases with no gene match: 3. CDR1 SGHDT and CDR2 YYEEEE come from the germline V gene. The CDR3 region is CASSPQGDQPQHF. Written as DNA, the CDR3 is TGTGCCAGCAGCCCTCAGGGGGATCAGCCCCAGCATTTT.

The chain carries TRBV6-6 and TRBJ2-7; a possible D gene is TRBD1 (5 bases). In germline, CDR1 is MNHNY, CDR2 SVGAGI (reference sequence). Trimming shortened V by 6 bases and J by 2 bases, and 14 bases separated the two germline ends. The CDR3 sequence is 14 residues long. The CDR3 DNA reads TGTGCCAGCAGGACCAGGGTTTCGGCCTACGAGCAGTACTTC. Translated: CASRTRVSAYEQYF.

V and J are TRBV6-5 and TRBJ1-2; D perhaps matches TRBD1 (6 bases). Germline assignment: CDR1 MNHEY and CDR2 SVGAGI. This CDR3 contains 15 residues. Trimming took off 5 bases at V and 1 base at J, with 14 bases between the two ends. The CDR3 region has the DNA TGTGCCAGCAGTCTATCGGACAGAATTAACTATGGCTACACCTTC. Translated, it gives CASSLSDRINYGYTF.

This clone was detected only a few times. The rearrangement links TRBV4-2 to TRBJ2-5; 9 nucleotides agree with TRBD2. With V trimmed by 1 base and J by 6 bases, 12 bases remained unmatched. The CDR3 covers 17 residues. Germline V gives CDR1 LGHNA, CDR2 YNFKEQ. The CDR3 reads CASSQVIGGGAVQTQYF. CDR3 DNA: TGTGCCAGCAGCCAAGTAATCGGCGGGGGGGCTGTCCAGACCCAGTACTTC.

This clone appeared once. The chain recombines TRBV7-2 with TRBJ1-1; D unresolved. The CDR3 runs to 14 residues. V was clipped by 4 bases and J by 1 base, with 10 bases between them. Per germline, CDR1 SGHTA and CDR2 FQGNSA. CDR3 sequence (DNA): TGTGCCAGCAGCTCCCGGGGTTCGAACACTGAAGCTTTCTTT. Amino acid sequence: CASSSRGSNTEAFF.

The rearrangement joins TRBV5-1 to TRBJ2-2; 7 nucleotides align to TRBD1. The J segment lost 5 bases and the V segment lost 6 bases, leaving 7 bases of the junction unmatched. The germline V gene has CDR1 SGHRS and CDR2 YFSETQ. The CDR3 length is 14 residues. CDR3 region: CASTGQVETGELFF. CDR3 coding DNA: TGCGCCAGCACAGGACAGGTAGAGACCGGGGAGCTGTTTTTT. The entire variable domain, with the rest obtained from reference TRBV5-1 and TRBJ2-2, is as follows: KAGVTQTPRYLIKTRGQQVTLSCSPISGHRSVSWYQQTPGQGLQFLFEYFSETQRNKGNFPGRFSGRQFSNSRSEMNVSTLELGDSALYLCASTGQVETGELFFGEGSRLTVL.

J is TRBJ2-5 and V is TRBV5-4, with D possibly matching TRBD1 (6 bases). The CDR3 totals 14 residues. V was trimmed by 4 bases and J by 3 bases, leaving 13 bases between them. Germline CDR1 SGHNT, CDR2 YYREEE (reference sequence). CDR3 protein: CASSTGTSKETQYF. For the CDR3, the DNA is TGTGCCAGCAGCACAGGGACAAGCAAAGAGACCCAGTACTTC.

This chain connects TRBV10-3 to TRBJ1-1; 7 bases are a match to TRBD1. The V gene's germline CDR1 is ENHRY and CDR2 SYGVKD. The CDR3 has 13 amino acids. With 8 bases clipped from V and 6 bases from J, the junction kept 9 bases outside the gene matches. The CDR3 nucleotides read TGTGCCATCTTGGGGACAGACTCTTCTGAAGCTTTCTTT. Its protein product is CAILGTDSSEAFF.

The V and J genes are TRBV7-8 and TRBJ1-5, with D uncertain. The CDR3 length is 16 residues. The germline CDR1 and CDR2 sequences are SGHVS and FQNEAQ. V lost 2 bases to trimming and J lost 2 bases, with 13 bases between them. This CDR3 is CASSLKRVFGNQPQHF. CDR3 bases: TGTGCCAGCAGCTTAAAACGCGTCTTCGGCAATCAGCCCCAGCATTTT.

The V call is TRBV19, the J call TRBJ2-2; D not certain. Germline V gene sequence: CDR1 LNHDA, CDR2 SQIVND (reference sequence). The CDR3 loop spans 12 amino acids. CDR3 sequence: CATGRQAGELFF. The CDR3 DNA reads as TGTGCGACCGGCCGCCAGGCCGGGGAGCTGTTTTTT.

This chain links TRBV29-1 with TRBJ1-6; D not resolved. CDR1 and CDR2 from the germline V gene are SQVTM and ANQGSEA. Deletions cut 5 bases from V and 5 bases from J, with 10 bases between. CDR3 size: 13 residues. CDR3 nucleotide sequence: TGCAGCGTTTCTCAGGATAATAATTCACCCCTCCACTTT. Its translation is CSVSQDNNSPLHF.

V is TRBV19 and J is TRBJ2-7; 13 bases line up with TRBD2. V was pared by 1 base and J by 4 bases, with 4 bases of the junction left unmatched. Germline V CDR1 and CDR2: LNHDA, SQIVND (reference sequence). The CDR3 contains 16 residues. The CDR3, as DNA: TGTGCCAGTAGTATAGGAAGACTAGCGGGGGGATACGAGCAGTACTTC. Protein: CASSIGRLAGGYEQYF.

CDR3 protein: CASSLGDRAYGYTF. The CDR3 DNA follows: TGTGCCAGCTCACTAGGGGACAGGGCCTATGGCTACACCTTC. The rearrangement joins TRBV18 to TRBJ1-2; 9 nucleotides line up with TRBD1. With V trimmed by 4 bases and J by 4 bases, 4 bases remained unmatched. The CDR3 contains 14 residues. Per germline, CDR1 KGHSH and CDR2 LQKENI.

The chain uses TRBV7-8 and TRBJ2-5; 9 nucleotides match TRBD1. CDR3 length equals 16 residues. Germline V lookup: CDR1 SGHVS, CDR2 FQNEAQ. Trimming removed 5 bases from V and 3 bases from J; junction bases left unmatched: 10. CDR3 sequence (DNA): TGTGCCAGCAGCCCCTGGGACAGGGAAGGGAAAGAGACCCAGTACTTC. It is translated as CASSPWDREGKETQYF.

The rearrangement uses TRBV2 and TRBJ2-1, with TRBD2 identical over 8 bases. CDR3 size: 14 residues. The germline gives CDR1 SNHLY, CDR2 FYNNEI. J was trimmed by 7 bases and V by 7 bases; bases with no gene match: 9. CDR3 nucleotides: TGTGCCAGCATTATGACTAGCGTGGGGAATGAGCAGTTCTTC. This sequence encodes CASIMTSVGNEQFF. Drawing the rest from reference TRBV2 and TRBJ2-1, the complete variable domain is EPEVTQTPSHQVTQMGQEVILRCVPISNHLYFYWYRQILGQKVEFLVSFYNNEISEKSEIFDDQFSVERPDGSNFTLKIRSTKLEDSAMYFCASIMTSVGNEQFFGPGTRLTVL.